What follows are 7 T cell receptor beta chains derived from one specimen sequenced in a study of T cells in Graves' hyperthyroidism and ophthalmopathy. Template material for amplifying TCR beta CDR3 regions consisted of RNA transcripts. Using the HTBI primer set, a first-round RT-PCR was run on the TCR CDR3. One entry per CDR3 protein, called by TCRdb with MiXCR from the multiplex PCR reads. Of 45,000 to 75,000 distinct CDR3 sequences detected, about 49% appear once; the ten largest clones hold roughly 12%. The source material was blood. The receptors come from a woman in her twenties or thirties with Graves' ophthalmopathy.

As concerns this clonotype: The CDR3 ends on some other residue instead of the conserved phenylalanine or tryptophan, so this is likely a read error. The genes are TRBV28 and TRBJ2-3; D may be TRBD2 (6 bases). Trimming removed 5 bases from V and 9 bases from J, with 21 bases in between. This CDR3 spans 15 amino acids. In germline, CDR1 is MDHEN, CDR2 SYDVKM. The CDR3 spells CASSPVSFGEETQYC. CDR3 coding DNA: TGTGCCAGCAGTCCCGTTTCTTTTGGGGAGGAGACGCAGTATTGT.

This clonotype was recorded many times. The chain combines TRBV9 with TRBJ1-3, with D perhaps TRBD1 (5 bases). Germline CDR1 reads SGDLS; CDR2 reads YYNGEE. This CDR3 is 16 amino acids long. Trimming took off 2 bases at V and 4 bases at J, with 16 bases between the two ends. DNA of the CDR3: TGTGCCAGCAGCGTGGGACCGGGGAGAGGAGGAAACACCATATATTTT. Translated, it gives CASSVGPGRGGNTIYF. Full variable domain (outside the CDR3, taken from reference TRBV9 and TRBJ1-3): DSGVTQTPKHLITATGQRVTLRCSPRSGDLSVYWYQQSLDQGLQFLIQYYNGEERAKGNILERFSAQQFPDLHSELNLSSLELGDSALYFCASSVGPGRGGNTIYFGEGSWLTVV.

This clonotype was recorded at least ten times. The rearrangement joins TRBV5-6 to TRBJ1-4, with 8 bases identical to TRBD1. Germline CDR1 and CDR2: SGHDT and YYEEEE. Trimming at V came to 0 bases and at J to 5 bases, leaving 0 bases not matched to a gene. This CDR3 has 14 amino acids. Here the CDR3 reads CASSLGTGNEKLFF. The CDR3 DNA sequence: TGTGCCAGCAGCTTGGGGACAGGGAATGAAAAACTGTTTTTT.

For this clonotype: One end of the junction does not line up with germline, which may come from a read error. This chain uses TRBV9 with TRBJ2-1; 10 nucleotides align to TRBD2. The CDR3 loop spans 15 amino acids. Looked up from germline, CDR1 is SGDLS and CDR2 is YYNGEE. The CDR3 region has the DNA TGTGCCGGCAGCGCTGGACTAGCGGCTTACAATGAGCAGTTCTTC. Amino acid sequence: CAGSAGLAAYNEQFF.

A few counts support this clonotype. V is TRBV7-9 and J is TRBJ1-4; possibly TRBD1 for D (5 bases). CDR3 length: 13 amino acids. From germline, CDR1 is SEHNR and CDR2 FQNEAQ (reference sequence). V was trimmed by 8 bases and J by 7 bases, leaving 14 bases between them. CDR3 protein: CASSRDSGEKLFF. The CDR3 DNA reads as TGTGCCAGCTCACGAGACAGTGGTGAAAAACTGTTTTTT.

This clonotype was recorded many times. The chain uses TRBV2 and TRBJ1-5, with 7 bases that match TRBD1. The V segment lost 4 bases and the J segment 4 bases; nucleotides outside the gene matches: 7. CDR3 length: 15 residues. Germline V gene sequence: CDR1 SNHLY, CDR2 FYNNEI. The DNA for the CDR3 is TGTGCCAGCAGTGGTCCCCTGACAGGGAATCAGCCCCAGCATTTT. It translates to CASSGPLTGNQPQHF.

The genes are TRBV7-2 and TRBJ2-2; D not certain. This CDR3 spans 14 amino acids. V was pared by 3 bases and J by 0 bases, with 5 bases between. Germline loops: CDR1 SGHTA, CDR2 FQGNSA. CDR3: CASSFGANTGELFF. The CDR3 nucleotides are TGTGCCAGCAGCTTTGGCGCGAACACCGGGGAGCTGTTTTTT.